The clone carrying this T cell receptor (beta chain) was detected ten times or more. This sample was taken from a study of early T cells in non-severe SARS-CoV-2 infection. Looked up from germline, CDR1 is MDHEN and CDR2 is SYDVKM. CDR3 length: 17 residues. V shed 5 bases, J shed 1 base, and the junction held 10 bases outside the gene matches. Individual cDNA molecules received unique molecular identifiers during library preparation. TCRdb reanalysed the 5' RACE reads using MiXCR and keeps one entry per CDR3 protein. The sample has some 80,000 distinct CDR3 sequences, roughly 5.3% seen once. This sample comprised whole blood, obtained at baseline. This sequence was found in an adult who was a healthcare worker with PCR-confirmed SARS-CoV-2 infection or an uninfected control (not recorded which). This chain uses TRBV28 with TRBJ2-7; 11 bases align to TRBD1. Written as DNA, the CDR3 is TGTGCCAGCAGTCCCACCGGACAGGGGGCGCGTTCCTACGAGCAGTACTTC. Translated, it gives CASSPTGQGARSYEQYF.